The 31 T cell receptor beta chains given below trace back to one sample, sequenced in a study of T cells in women clearing cervical HPV infection. Assay used: immunoSEQ multiplex PCR; TCRdb lists only in-frame clones, some missing. The listing records 20,000 or so clones. The material sequenced was blood buffy coat. The receptors originated from a woman aged 18-70 years with a cervical HPV16 infection that either progressed to CIN3+ or cleared (not recorded which).

Notes on this clone: The read ends 3 residues early relative to the CDR3; the germline J gene fills the gap. This sequence joins TRBV7-2 and TRBJ2-5; 8 bases fit TRBD2. The junction had 6 bases not matched to a gene; V was cut back by 4 bases and J by 2 bases. This CDR3 is 15 amino acids long. Per germline, CDR1 SGHTA and CDR2 FQGNSA. CDR3 bases read: TGTGCCAGCAGCTGGAGCGGGAGCGGTCAAGAGACC. The encoded protein is CASSWSGSGQET. The whole CDR3 reads CASSWSGSGQETQYF.

As regards this clone: The CDR3 end falls 3 residues outside the read, so it is completed with the germline J gene. This chain uses TRBV20-1 with TRBJ1-3, with 7 positions matching TRBD1. The V segment lost 5 bases and the J segment 2 bases; nucleotides outside the gene matches: 3. The CDR3 consists of 13 residues. Germline CDR1 is DFQATT and CDR2 is SNEGSKA (reference sequence). The part of the CDR3 DNA that was read is TGCAGTGCTCAAACAGGGGCTGGAAACACC. Protein: CSAQTGAGNT. The entire CDR3 sequence reads CSAQTGAGNTIYF.

Regarding this clone: The missing CDR3 end, 3 residues past where the read stops, is filled in from the germline J gene. J is TRBJ2-2 and V is TRBV20-1; tentatively, D is TRBD1 (7 bases). The V gene lost 5 bases and the J gene lost 4 bases, with 14 bases spanning the gap. The CDR3 is 14 amino acids. Germline assignment: CDR1 DFQATT and CDR2 SNEGSKA (reference sequence). The CDR3 DNA, read in part, is TGCAGTGCTGCCCGCCAGGGGGGCACCGGGGAG. It codes for CSAARQGGTGE. The entire CDR3 sequence reads CSAARQGGTGELFF.

Comment on this clone: The read ends 3 residues early relative to the CDR3; the germline J gene fills the gap. The same CDR3 is also encoded by other DNA sequences in this sample. This rearrangement joins TRBV2 to TRBJ1-5; 7 bases are shared with TRBD1. Looked up from germline, CDR1 is SNHLY and CDR2 is FYNNEI. The CDR3 spans 14 residues. V dropped 7 bases and J dropped 9; count of bases not matched to a gene: 12. CDR3 bases read: TGTGCCAGCACCTCTGGGACAGCTACATCGCCC. It specifies CASTSGTATSP. In full, the CDR3 reads CASTSGTATSPQHF.

This CDR3 is CASSYRRGTLYNEQFF. The sequenced part of the CDR3 DNA is TGTGCCAGTAGCTATCGTCGGGGGACCCTCTACAATGAG. The chain has TRBV19 and TRBJ2-1; D is perhaps TRBD2 (6 bases). The DNA ends 3 residues before the CDR3 does, and the rest of the CDR3 is filled in from the germline J gene. Germline V gene sequence: CDR1 LNHDA, CDR2 SQIVND (reference sequence). CDR3 length equals 16 residues. V was trimmed by 6 bases and J by 3 bases, leaving 18 bases between them.

As concerns this clone: The sequenced fragment ends 3 residues before the CDR3 boundary, so the rest is inferred from the germline J gene. The gene calls are TRBV5-1 and TRBJ2-7; 14 bases map to TRBD2. Germline CDR1 SGHRS, CDR2 YFSETQ. The length of the CDR3 is 15 residues. Trimming at V came to 4 bases and at J to 4 bases, leaving 4 bases not matched to a gene. CDR3 loop: CASSVGLAGEYEQYF. The sequenced part of the CDR3 DNA is TGCGCCAGCAGCGTGGGACTAGCGGGAGAATACGAG.

A word on this clone: The CDR3 is cut off 3 residues early in the read; its end comes from the germline J gene. The rearrangement uses TRBV7-9 and TRBJ2-7; D is perhaps TRBD1 (7 bases). The V end was cut by 5 bases, the J end by 2 bases, with 16 bases between. The germline gives CDR1 SEHNR, CDR2 FQNEAQ (reference sequence). This CDR3 has 15 amino acids. The sequenced part of the CDR3 DNA is TGTGCCAGCAGCCCATGGCAGGGGGGCCCCTACGAG. Amino acids: CASSPWQGGPYE. The entire CDR3 is CASSPWQGGPYEQYF.

A remark on this clone: Coverage ceases 3 residues before the CDR3 finishes, and the germline J gene fills in the end. The chain uses TRBV7-6 and TRBJ2-7; tentative D call: TRBD2 (5 bases). V shed 0 bases and J shed 4 bases, with 13 bases lying between them. CDR1 SGHVS and CDR2 FNYEAQ come from the germline V gene. The CDR3 is 15 residues long. The sequenced part of the CDR3 DNA is TGTGCCAGCAGCTTAGCTGGCGGGCCTAGGTACGAG. Its translation: CASSLAGGPRYE. In full, the CDR3 reads CASSLAGGPRYEQYF. Filled out from reference TRBV7-6 and TRBJ2-7, the complete variable domain reads GAGVSQSPRYKVTKRGQDVALRCDPISGHVSLYWYRQALGQGPEFLTYFNYEAQQDKSGLPNDRFSAERPEGSISTLTIQRTEQRDSAMYRCASSLAGGPRYEQYFGPGTRLTVT.

Partial CDR3 DNA: TGCGCCAGCAGGAACGGGGGACAGGGAACCTATGGC. Its protein product is CASRNGGQGTYG. The whole CDR3 reads CASRNGGQGTYGYTF. The chain has TRBV5-1 and TRBJ1-2; 9 bases agree with TRBD1. The CDR3 end is not reached by the read, which stops 3 residues before it; the germline J gene fills it in. CDR1 SGHRS and CDR2 YFSETQ come from the germline V gene. With V trimmed by 5 bases and J by 4 bases, 9 bases remained unmatched. There are 15 residues in the CDR3.

Worth noting for this clone: The CDR3 end lies 3 residues beyond the end of the read and is filled in from the germline J gene. This chain uses TRBV13 with TRBJ2-1, with 9 nucleotides matching TRBD2. V lost 3 bases to trimming and J lost 7 bases; unmatched junction nucleotides: 4. The CDR3 length is 14 residues. Per the germline V gene, CDR1 is PRHDT and CDR2 is FYEKMQ (reference sequence). The chain's CDR3 is CASSFLAGVNEQFF. The sequenced part of the CDR3 DNA is TGTGCCAGCAGCTTTTTAGCGGGAGTGAATGAG.

Of note for this clone: The read stops 3 residues short of the end of the CDR3; the missing end is completed from the germline J gene. The V call is TRBV6-2 or TRBV6-3, the J call TRBJ2-5; 9 bases are a match to TRBD2. The CDR3 covers 15 residues. Germline CDR1 reads MNHEY; CDR2 reads SVGEGT. The trim removed 1 base at V and 5 bases at J, leaving 5 bases unmatched. CDR3 loop: CASSYWREGWETQYF. The sequenced CDR3 bases are TGTGCCAGCAGTTACTGGCGGGAGGGCTGGGAGACC.

Notes on this clone: The read ends 3 residues early relative to the CDR3; the germline J gene fills the gap. The rearrangement uses TRBV2 and TRBJ2-1, with 7 bases that match TRBD1. J lost 5 bases, V lost 5 bases, and 9 bases had no gene match. The CDR3 length is 15 residues. In germline, CDR1 is SNHLY, CDR2 FYNNEI. CDR3 loop: CASSLRAQGNNEQFF. The sequenced part of the CDR3 DNA is TGTGCCAGCAGTTTAAGGGCACAGGGGAACAATGAG.

Comments on this clone: The read comes to an end 3 residues before the CDR3 does, leaving the germline J gene to fill in the end. The V call is TRBV20-1, the J call TRBJ2-1, with TRBD2 identical over 13 bases. The germline gives CDR1 DFQATT, CDR2 SNEGSKA (reference sequence). The CDR3 covers 16 residues. The J segment lost 4 bases and the V segment lost 4 bases, leaving 7 bases of the junction unmatched. The part of the CDR3 DNA that was read is TGCAGTGCTAAAGGACTAGCGGGAGTGAAGTACAATGAG. Protein: CSAKGLAGVKYNE. The whole CDR3 region reads CSAKGLAGVKYNEQFF.

A note on this clone: Read data end 3 residues before the CDR3 end; the end is taken from the germline J gene. The gene calls are TRBV20-1 and TRBJ1-3; no clear D gene. CDR1 is DFQATT, CDR2 SNEGSKA, per germline (reference sequence). The CDR3 sequence is 15 residues long. V was clipped by 0 bases and J by 2 bases, with 11 bases between them. The covered CDR3 bases are TGCAGTGCTAGAGACACCAGCGGTCCTGGAAACACC. It translates to CSARDTSGPGNT. The entire CDR3 sequence reads CSARDTSGPGNTIYF.

Worth noting for this clone: The read terminates 3 residues before the CDR3 end, so the remaining end is supplied by the germline J gene. The chain uses TRBV7-9 and TRBJ2-7, with TRBD2 identical over 8 bases. V shed 4 bases, J shed 4 bases, and the junction held 3 bases outside the gene matches. The CDR3 length is 13 residues. Looked up from germline, CDR1 is SEHNR and CDR2 is FQNEAQ (reference sequence). CDR3 loop: CASSSGLVYEQYF. CDR3 bases read: TGTGCCAGCAGCTCGGGACTAGTATACGAG.

A remark on this clone: The read finishes 3 residues shy of the CDR3 end, and the germline J gene is used to complete it. The rearrangement uses TRBV28 and TRBJ1-6, with D unresolved. Germline V gene sequence: CDR1 MDHEN, CDR2 SYDVKM. V lost 5 bases, J lost 9 bases, and 14 bases lay in between. CDR3 length: 14 residues. Incomplete CDR3 DNA: TGTGCCAGCAGTATAGCGAGGGCGGGTTCACCC. Its protein product is CASSIARAGSP. In full, the CDR3 reads CASSIARAGSPLHF.

As to this clone: The DNA ends 3 residues before the CDR3 does, and the rest of the CDR3 is filled in from the germline J gene. This chain uses TRBV20-1 with TRBJ2-1; TRBD2 matches at 8 bases. J lost 3 bases, V lost 5 bases, and 9 bases had no gene match. CDR1 and CDR2 from the germline V gene are DFQATT and SNEGSKA (reference sequence). The CDR3 runs 15 residues. The CDR3 spells CSASLLAEDYNEQFF. CDR3 DNA, as far as it was read: TGCAGTGCTTCCCTACTAGCGGAGGACTACAATGAG.

A word on this clone: The read terminates 3 residues before the CDR3 end, so the remaining end is supplied by the germline J gene. The chain combines TRBV29-1 with TRBJ1-1; the match to TRBD1 covers 9 bases. Germline CDR1 and CDR2: SQVTM and ANQGSEA. This CDR3 has 14 residues. With 7 bases clipped from V and 5 bases from J, the junction kept 11 bases outside the gene matches. The sequenced part of the CDR3 DNA is TGCAGCGCAGCCGGGACAGGGAGTCGGACTGAA. This translates into CSAAGTGSRTE. The CDR3 in its entirety is CSAAGTGSRTEAFF.

As to this clone: The CDR3 end falls 3 residues outside the read, so it is completed with the germline J gene. This rearrangement joins TRBV7-8 to TRBJ2-5, with unresolved D. Germline V gene data show CDR1 as SGHVS and CDR2 as FQNEAQ. The CDR3 is 14 residues long. V was cut by 5 bases and J by 3 bases, with 13 bases left in between. CDR3 loop: CASSLSVEKETQYF. CDR3 DNA, as far as it was read: TGTGCCAGCAGCCTTTCGGTAGAAAAAGAGACC.

On this clone itself: The read falls 3 residues short of the CDR3 end, and the missing part is taken from the germline J gene. This chain connects TRBV5-1 to TRBJ1-3; weak D call: TRBD1 (6 bases). There are 14 residues in the CDR3. V was cut by 0 bases and J by 4 bases, with 8 bases left in between. Germline CDR1 is SGHRS and CDR2 is YFSETQ. Partial CDR3 DNA: TGCGCCAGCAGCTTGGGGGGGCCAGGAAACACC. This translates into CASSLGGPGNT. The full-length CDR3 reads as CASSLGGPGNTIYF.

Concerning this clone itself: The read falls 3 residues short of the CDR3 end, and the missing part is taken from the germline J gene. The V gene is TRBV7-9, the J gene TRBJ1-5, with D perhaps TRBD1 (5 bases). Germline lookup yields CDR1 SEHNR and CDR2 FQNEAQ (reference sequence). V gave up 6 bases and J gave up 6 bases, with 12 bases separating them. The CDR3 has 13 amino acids. The CDR3: CASSLDSPQPQHF. CDR3 bases read: TGTGCCAGCAGTCTAGACAGTCCTCAGCCC. Variable domain in full (rest from reference TRBV7-9 and TRBJ1-5): DTGVSQNPRHKITKRGQNVTFRCDPISEHNRLYWYRQTLGQGPEFLTYFQNEAQLEKSRLLSDRFSAERPKGSFSTLEIQRTEQGDSAMYLCASSLDSPQPQHFGDGTRLSIL.

Worth noting for this clone: The CDR3 end falls 3 residues outside the read, so it is completed with the germline J gene. The gene calls are TRBV19 and TRBJ1-4, with 7 bases aligning to TRBD1. Looked up from germline, CDR1 is LNHDA and CDR2 is SQIVND (reference sequence). V dropped 6 bases and J dropped 0; count of bases not matched to a gene: 4. This CDR3 has 15 residues. The sequenced part of the CDR3 DNA is TGTGCCAGTAGCACCGGACAGGCAACTAATGAAAAA. Its protein is CASSTGQATNEK. The whole CDR3 region reads CASSTGQATNEKLFF.

About this clone itself: The sequence runs out 3 residues before the end of the CDR3; the remainder is reconstructed from the germline J gene. The rearrangement uses TRBV27 and TRBJ1-2, with 9 bases identical to TRBD1. V lost 4 bases to trimming and J lost 5 bases; unmatched junction nucleotides: 2. The CDR3 sequence is 13 residues long. The germline V gene encodes CDR1 MNHEY and CDR2 SMNVEV (reference sequence). This chain's CDR3 is CASSSDRGYGYTF. Incomplete CDR3 DNA: TGTGCCAGCAGTTCCGACAGGGGGTATGGC.

As to this clone: With the read ending 3 residues before the CDR3 end, the germline J gene is used to fill in that end. This chain joins TRBV5-4 and TRBJ1-2, with 7 bases aligning to TRBD1. The J segment lost 3 bases and the V segment lost 3 bases, leaving 5 bases of the junction unmatched. The germline gives CDR1 SGHNT, CDR2 YYREEE (reference sequence). CDR3 size: 14 residues. The CDR3 protein is CASSSGQAYYGYTF. CDR3 bases read: TGTGCCAGCAGCTCTGGACAGGCGTACTATGGC.

A note on this clone: The read terminates 3 residues before the CDR3 end, so the remaining end is supplied by the germline J gene. J is TRBJ2-6 and V is TRBV4-2; D uncertain. Trimming took 4 bases from V and 0 from J, leaving 22 bases between them. Germline assignment: CDR1 LGHNA and CDR2 YNFKEQ. The CDR3 covers 20 residues. The CDR3 sequence is CASSLLQTELTSSGANVLTF. The covered CDR3 bases are TGTGCCAGCAGCCTCCTTCAGACCGAACTGACTTCCTCTGGGGCCAACGTC.

About this clone itself: With the read ending 3 residues before the CDR3 end, the germline J gene is used to fill in that end. V is TRBV20-1 and J is TRBJ2-3; 12 bases are a match to TRBD2. J lost 4 bases, V lost 3 bases, and 2 bases had no gene match. The germline CDR1 and CDR2 sequences are DFQATT and SNEGSKA (reference sequence). CDR3 length: 14 residues. The CDR3 bases that were read are TGCAGTGCTAGGACTAGCGGGAGACCAGATACG. This sequence encodes CSARTSGRPDT. The CDR3 as a whole reads CSARTSGRPDTQYF.

Points on this clone: The read is 3 residues too short to cover the CDR3 end, so that end is filled in from the germline J gene. The chain combines TRBV18 with TRBJ2-7; the match to TRBD1 covers 7 bases. CDR1 KGHSH and CDR2 LQKENI come from the germline V gene. This CDR3 spans 15 amino acids. Losses at the gene ends were 3 bases for V and 2 bases for J; bases not matched to a gene: 7. The CDR3 here is CASSPPGTETYEQYF. Partial CDR3 DNA: TGTGCCAGCTCACCTCCCGGGACAGAGACCTACGAG.

Points on this clone: The CDR3 extends 3 residues past the end of the read, so its final part is completed from the germline J gene. The chain has TRBV7-8 and TRBJ2-7; TRBD2 matches 12 bases. V dropped 5 bases and J dropped 3; count of bases not matched to a gene: 5. The CDR3 consists of 15 residues. Germline lookup yields CDR1 SGHVS and CDR2 FQNEAQ. CDR3 protein: CASSAGLAGNYEQYF. The CDR3 DNA, read in part, is TGTGCCAGCAGCGCCGGACTAGCGGGGAACTACGAG.

Concerning this clone itself: Read data end 3 residues before the CDR3 end; the end is taken from the germline J gene. This chain links TRBV19 with TRBJ1-1, with 10 bases that match TRBD1. With 1 base clipped from V and 5 bases from J, the junction kept 4 bases outside the gene matches. In germline, CDR1 is LNHDA, CDR2 SQIVND (reference sequence). This CDR3 comprises 15 residues. This chain's CDR3 is CASSIGDRGRTEAFF. CDR3 DNA, as far as it was read: TGTGCCAGTAGTATAGGGGACAGGGGTCGGACTGAA.

About this clone itself: With the read ending 3 residues before the CDR3 end, the germline J gene is used to fill in that end. The V gene is TRBV5-4, the J gene TRBJ2-3; 9 nucleotides agree with TRBD2. The V gene's germline CDR1 is SGHNT and CDR2 YYREEE (reference sequence). This CDR3 comprises 14 residues. The V segment lost 0 bases and the J segment 4 bases; nucleotides outside the gene matches: 0. The DNA read from the CDR3 is TGTGCCAGCAGCTTGGGGACTAGCGCAGATACG. Its translation is CASSLGTSADT. The whole CDR3 reads CASSLGTSADTQYF.

A note on this clone: Read sequence stops 3 residues before the CDR3 end, and the germline J gene provides the missing end. The chain uses TRBV7-9 and TRBJ1-5, with D maybe TRBD1 (6 bases). Germline V gives CDR1 SEHNR, CDR2 FQNEAQ (reference sequence). V was clipped by 6 bases and J by 3 bases, with 9 bases between them. The CDR3 runs 13 residues. This chain's CDR3 is CASSTGNNQPQHF. The CDR3 bases that were read are TGTGCCAGCAGTACAGGGAACAATCAGCCC. Variable domain in full (rest from reference TRBV7-9 and TRBJ1-5): DTGVSQNPRHKITKRGQNVTFRCDPISEHNRLYWYRQTLGQGPEFLTYFQNEAQLEKSRLLSDRFSAERPKGSFSTLEIQRTEQGDSAMYLCASSTGNNQPQHFGDGTRLSIL.